The next 15 T cell receptor beta chains were all read from a single sample in a study of blood T cell repertoires in COVID-19. Libraries were prepared by immunoSEQ multiplex PCR; TCRdb keeps only in-frame clonotypes and omits some of them. The sample holds some 200,000 clones, 70% to 90% seen once. The sequencing sample was made of PBMCs or T cells enriched from blood (not recorded which). These receptor sequences come from a woman aged 40 to 55 with acute COVID-19.

This clone has more than one count but fewer than ten. The chain recombines TRBV24-1 with TRBJ1-5; no clear D. The CDR3 spans 14 residues. V lost 4 bases and J lost 5, with 11 bases in between. The germline gives CDR1 KGHDR, CDR2 SFDVKD. CDR3 DNA sequence: TGTGCCACCAGTGAAGCACAGCAATATCAGCCCCAGCATTTT. Its translation is CATSEAQQYQPQHF.

The rearrangement links TRBV10-3 to TRBJ2-7; D is possibly TRBD2 (6 bases). The CDR3 consists of 14 residues. CDR1 and CDR2 (germline): ENHRY, SYGVKD. Trimming pared 7 bases from V and 0 bases from J, leaving 13 bases between. Here the CDR3 reads CAITRAGSSYEQYF. DNA of the CDR3: TGTGCCATCACCAGGGCGGGGAGCTCCTACGAGCAGTACTTC.

The J gene is TRBJ2-3, the V gene TRBV7-2, with 7 bases that match TRBD2. In germline, CDR1 is SGHTA, CDR2 FQGNSA. This CDR3 region has 17 residues. The V and J ends lost 5 bases and 3 bases, in that order; junction bases with no gene match: 14. This CDR3 is CASSPDLPSGGTDTQYF. Written as DNA, the CDR3 is TGTGCCAGCAGCCCCGACCTCCCTAGCGGAGGGACAGATACGCAGTATTTT.

This clone has just a few counts. The V and J genes are TRBV5-1 and TRBJ2-2; perhaps TRBD2 as D (5 bases). Germline values: CDR1 SGHRS, CDR2 YFSETQ. V was cut by 4 bases and J by 2 bases, with 9 bases left in between. This CDR3 has 14 residues. Here the CDR3 DNA reads TGCGCCAGCAGCCTGACTACTAACACCGGGGAGCTGTTTTTT. As protein: CASSLTTNTGELFF.

The chain employs TRBV11-3 and TRBJ1-4, with unresolved D. Trimming left V 5 bases short and J 7 bases short, with 11 bases between. The germline V gene encodes CDR1 SGHNT and CDR2 YENEEA. The CDR3 spans 13 residues. The CDR3 DNA sequence: TGTGCCAGCAGCGATAGCACTGGTGAAAAACTGTTTTTT. It specifies CASSDSTGEKLFF.

The rearrangement links TRBV5-5 to TRBJ1-6; weak D call: TRBD1 (5 bases). Germline V gives CDR1 SGHKS, CDR2 YYEKEE (reference sequence). The CDR3 runs to 15 residues. With 4 bases removed from V and 5 bases from J, the gap between germline ends came to 13 bases. The CDR3 DNA reads as TGTGCCAGCAGCCTTTGGCCAGGGAATAATTCACCCCTCCACTTT. Its translation: CASSLWPGNNSPLHF.

This clone showed up just a few times. This sequence joins TRBV5-1 and TRBJ2-5; D gene unclear. The CDR3 runs 12 residues. V lost 1 base and J 5 bases, leaving 6 bases between the germline ends. Per the germline V gene, CDR1 is SGHRS and CDR2 is YFSETQ. CDR3 residues: CASSLNPETQYF. The CDR3 DNA reads as TGCGCCAGCAGCTTGAATCCGGAGACCCAGTACTTC.

This sequence joins TRBV5-1 and TRBJ2-7; weak D call: TRBD2 (7 bases). V was trimmed by 0 bases and J by 2 bases, leaving 12 bases between them. The CDR3 runs to 15 residues. CDR1 and CDR2 from the germline V gene are SGHRS and YFSETQ. The DNA for the CDR3 is TGCGCCAGCAGCTTGGATCGGGGGGCCCCCTACGAGCAGTACTTC. Residues: CASSLDRGAPYEQYF. Supplemented by reference TRBV5-1 and TRBJ2-7, the full variable domain reads KAGVTQTPRYLIKTRGQQVTLSCSPISGHRSVSWYQQTPGQGLQFLFEYFSETQRNKGNFPGRFSGRQFSNSRSEMNVSTLELGDSALYLCASSLDRGAPYEQYFGPGTRLTVT.

The chain links TRBV5-1 to TRBJ2-2; D is perhaps TRBD2 (5 bases). Germline CDR1 and CDR2: SGHRS and YFSETQ. CDR3 size: 16 residues. Trimming pared 0 bases from V and 6 bases from J, leaving 15 bases between. CDR3 protein: CASSLGLASRAGELFF. Here the CDR3 DNA reads TGCGCCAGCAGCTTGGGACTCGCCTCGAGGGCCGGGGAGCTGTTTTTT. The entire variable domain, with the rest obtained from reference TRBV5-1 and TRBJ2-2, is as follows: KAGVTQTPRYLIKTRGQQVTLSCSPISGHRSVSWYQQTPGQGLQFLFEYFSETQRNKGNFPGRFSGRQFSNSRSEMNVSTLELGDSALYLCASSLGLASRAGELFFGEGSRLTVL.

The chain joins TRBV28 to TRBJ2-5; TRBD1 aligns across 8 bases. This CDR3 has 15 residues. The ends lost 4 bases at V and 5 bases at J; junction bases unmatched: 9. Germline CDR1 and CDR2: MDHEN and SYDVKM. CDR3 DNA: TGTGCCAGCAGTTCGAGAGCAGGGGGCGATGAGACCCAGTACTTC. Its protein is CASSSRAGGDETQYF.

V usage is TRBV28 and J usage is TRBJ2-4; 7 bases are shared with TRBD2. Germline lookup yields CDR1 MDHEN and CDR2 SYDVKM. V dropped 6 bases and J dropped 0; count of bases not matched to a gene: 11. The CDR3 has 17 amino acids. CDR3 in DNA: TGTGCCAGCAGCCGACTAGCCTTGGGGGGAGCCAAAAACATTCAGTACTTC. Amino acid sequence: CASSRLALGGAKNIQYF.

The count of this clone is one. The chain combines TRBV9 with TRBJ2-3, with TRBD1 matching 9 bases. The CDR3 totals 16 residues. The germline CDR1 and CDR2 sequences are SGDLS and YYNGEE. The V gene end was trimmed by 2 bases and the J gene end by 1 base; junction bases not matched to a gene: 5. The CDR3 bases are TGTGCCAGCAGCGTGAACAGGGGGCGGGGCACAGATACGCAGTATTTT. Translating gives CASSVNRGRGTDTQYF.

The rearrangement joins TRBV7-2 to TRBJ2-1; 9 bases agree with TRBD1. Germline V gene data show CDR1 as SGHTA and CDR2 as FQGNSA. Trimming at V came to 5 bases and at J to 4 bases, leaving 9 bases not matched to a gene. This CDR3 comprises 16 residues. The CDR3 sequence: CASSLLPGQGYNEQFF. CDR3 nucleotides: TGTGCCAGCAGCCTACTTCCGGGACAGGGATACAATGAGCAGTTCTTC.

The CDR3 is CASRAEDRVNTGELFF. As DNA, the CDR3 is TGTGCCAGCAGGGCCGAAGACAGGGTGAACACCGGGGAGCTGTTTTTT. V gene TRBV27 combines with J gene TRBJ2-2; the match to TRBD1 covers 7 bases. After removal of 6 bases from V and 1 base from J, the junction contained 8 bases not matched to a gene. This CDR3 spans 16 amino acids. CDR1 is MNHEY and CDR2 is SMNVEV in the germline V gene (reference sequence).

The chain links TRBV25-1 to TRBJ2-7; maybe TRBD2 (5 bases). Germline CDR1 and CDR2: MGHDK and SYGVNS. Between the trimmed V and J ends, which lost 2 bases and 5 bases, there was a span of 16 bases. The CDR3 runs to 15 residues. The chain's CDR3 is CASSERLRVPHEQYF. CDR3 in DNA: TGTGCCAGCAGTGAAAGGTTGCGGGTTCCCCACGAGCAGTACTTC.